What follows is one T cell receptor (beta chain) and its context. Its cognate antigen is unknown. Methods used by the authors: ImmunoSEQ gave junction-only sequences without quality scores, so filtering differed. Using immunoSEQ multiplex PCR, the repertoire was profiled, and TCRdb retains in-frame clones only, with some absent. V, J and clone size derive from that table, while D and trimming were established from the DNA sequence. Of about 120,000 clones listed, approximately 70% are singletons. The record originates from a study of shared clonotypes between healthy human individuals. Study conclusions and caveats: The sole specimen, blood, was sampled, and tissue repertoires likely differ.

V gave up 0 bases and J gave up 8 bases; unmatched junction bases: 4. CDR1 is MNHEY and CDR2 is SVGAGI in the germline V gene. The CDR3 extends over 14 amino acids. This sequence originates from a woman between 25 and 40 years old in good health. The chain employs TRBV6-5 and TRBJ2-1, with TRBD2 identical over 7 bases. Sequenced input: memory CD8+ T cells sorted from blood. Subset given: CD45RO+ cells pooled with CCR7-negative TemRA cells. The CDR3 DNA is TGTGCCAGCAGTTACTCCGCGGGAGCAGATGAGCAGTTCTTC. Translated, it gives CASSYSAGADEQFF.